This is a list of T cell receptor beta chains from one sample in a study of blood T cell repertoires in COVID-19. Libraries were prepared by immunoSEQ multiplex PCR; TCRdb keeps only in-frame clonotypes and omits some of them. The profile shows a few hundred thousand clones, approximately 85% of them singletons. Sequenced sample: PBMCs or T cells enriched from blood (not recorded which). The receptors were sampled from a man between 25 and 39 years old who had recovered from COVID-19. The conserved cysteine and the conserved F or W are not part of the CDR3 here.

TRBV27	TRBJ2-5	ASSFISGQETQY
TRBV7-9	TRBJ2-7	ASSLKRVARDEQY
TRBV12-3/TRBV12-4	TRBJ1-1	ASSLAREAF
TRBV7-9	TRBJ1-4	ASSLGQGSEKLF
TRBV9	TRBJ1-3	ASSVNWQAPGTIY
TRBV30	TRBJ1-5	AWSVGSTNQPQH
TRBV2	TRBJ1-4	ASSDQAFNEKLF
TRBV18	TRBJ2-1	ASSPPSDYNEQF
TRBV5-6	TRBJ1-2	ASSLEGDGYT
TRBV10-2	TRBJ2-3	ASSDPLAGGTDTQY
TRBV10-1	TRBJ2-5	ASSESNSGKMY
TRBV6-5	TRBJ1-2	ASSPFRGLNYGYT
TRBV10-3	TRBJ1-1	AISRTGGSDTEAF
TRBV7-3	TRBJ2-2	ASSLMPAGANTGELF
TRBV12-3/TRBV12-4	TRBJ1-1	ASSLSGGTEAF
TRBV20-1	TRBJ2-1	SASLLAGGPSAIHEQF
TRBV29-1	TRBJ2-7	SVVGSGVYEQY
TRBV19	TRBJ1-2	ASSIEGSHYGYT
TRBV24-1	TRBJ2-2	ATSDRGLGELF
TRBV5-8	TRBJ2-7	ASSPPGLTYEQY
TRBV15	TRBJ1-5	ATSRRTGGAQPQH
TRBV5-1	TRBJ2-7	ASRGLAGHYEQY
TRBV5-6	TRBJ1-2	ASSPLDYPNYGYT
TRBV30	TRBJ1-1	AWSVTGANTEAF
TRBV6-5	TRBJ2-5	ASSYRRTGGQETQY
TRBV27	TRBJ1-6	ASSFLPGRSYNSPLH
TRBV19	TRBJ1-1	ARQEGDLNTEAF
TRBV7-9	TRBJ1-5	ASSLGPGGGNQPQH
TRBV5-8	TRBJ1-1	ASSLPSYSNEAF
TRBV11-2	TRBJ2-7	ASSFTGIVTDEQY
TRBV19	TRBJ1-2	ASSVGHFYGYT
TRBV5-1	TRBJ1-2	ASSPGGDYGYT
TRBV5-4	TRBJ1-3	ASSSAAGNTIY
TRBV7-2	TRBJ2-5	ASSLDRGAGTQY
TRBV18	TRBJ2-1	ASSPPGTGAPHYNEQF
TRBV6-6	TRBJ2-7	ASSPARGYEQY
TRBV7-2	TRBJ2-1	ASSLKAGANEQF
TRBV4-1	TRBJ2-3	ASSQASSGGTDTQY
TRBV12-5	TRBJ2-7	ASRDLNYEQY
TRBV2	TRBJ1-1	ASSGGGGSY
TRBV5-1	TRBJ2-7	ASSLGHSAYEQY
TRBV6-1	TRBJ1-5	ASSEPASPETKQPQH
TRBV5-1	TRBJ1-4	ASSAGQFNEKLF
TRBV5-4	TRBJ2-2	ASSLGLAGVSGELF
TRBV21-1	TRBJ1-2	ASSPNETGTNYGYT
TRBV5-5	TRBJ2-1	ASSLAHGTSPQF
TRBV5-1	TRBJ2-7	ASSLDPEGYEQY
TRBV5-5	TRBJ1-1	ASSLGGAGNTEAF
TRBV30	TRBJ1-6	AWIAGEDSPLH
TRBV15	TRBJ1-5	ATSSGTGGAVQPQH
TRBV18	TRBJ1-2	ASSPQGGQGRLPYGYT
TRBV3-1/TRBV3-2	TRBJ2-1	ASSPHGPSLGNEQF
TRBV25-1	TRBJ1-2	ASSRTGSGYT
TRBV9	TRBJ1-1	ASSDPRDTGERVNTEAF
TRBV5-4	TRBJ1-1	ASSLAGYDRAGTEAF
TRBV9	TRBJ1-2	ASSVGFGGPRDYGYT
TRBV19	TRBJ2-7	ASSTRTAHDEQY
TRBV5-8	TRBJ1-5	ASSHHRQGPNQPQH
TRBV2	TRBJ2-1	ASAAGGNNEQF
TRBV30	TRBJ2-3	AWSVGGGTDTQY